Shown below are 8 T cell receptor beta chains from a single sample sequenced in a study of cytomegalovirus exposure and HLA in healthy donors. The PCR employed 60 Vbeta primers together with 13 Jbeta primers. Profiling relied on immunoSEQ multiplex PCR, and the TCRdb table lists in-frame clones only, not all of them. The sample records 120,000 or so clones, over 15% being singletons. Sequencing was carried out using PBMCs. Every receptor here comes from a female donor in good health and CMV-seropositive.

V gene TRBV5-4 combines with J gene TRBJ2-7; 8 bases map to TRBD2. CDR1 is SGHNT and CDR2 is YYREEE in the germline V gene (reference sequence). This CDR3 is 15 amino acids long. With 4 bases clipped from V and 6 bases from J, the junction kept 12 bases outside the gene matches. The CDR3 nucleotides read TGTGCCAGCAGCCCGGACATCGGGAGGGCGGGCGAGCAGTACTTC. This sequence encodes CASSPDIGRAGEQYF.

J is TRBJ2-3 and V is TRBV5-1, with 9 bases aligning to TRBD2. With V trimmed by 1 base and J by 0 bases, 3 bases remained unmatched. The CDR3 has 16 amino acids. CDR1 and CDR2 (germline): SGHRS, YFSETQ. The CDR3 DNA follows: TGCGCCAGCAGCTTGAAAGCGGGGGGAAGCACAGATACGCAGTATTTT. Its translation is CASSLKAGGSTDTQYF.

The chain links TRBV7-9 to TRBJ1-2, with TRBD1 as a possible D gene (6 bases). Between the trimmed V and J ends, which lost 1 base and 1 base, there was a span of 22 bases. CDR1 is SEHNR, CDR2 FQNEAQ, per germline (reference sequence). The CDR3 runs 19 residues. In DNA, the CDR3 is TGTGCCAGCAGCTTAGGTCGCAGGTCCGGCAGGGACATTAACTATGGCTACACCTTC. The encoded protein is CASSLGRRSGRDINYGYTF. The entire variable domain, with the rest obtained from reference TRBV7-9 and TRBJ1-2, is as follows: DTGVSQNPRHKITKRGQNVTFRCDPISEHNRLYWYRQTLGQGPEFLTYFQNEAQLEKSRLLSDRFSAERPKGSFSTLEIQRTEQGDSAMYLCASSLGRRSGRDINYGYTFGSGTRLTVV.

This clone occurred a few times. The chain recombines TRBV7-9 with TRBJ2-5; 8 nucleotides agree with TRBD1. V was pared by 5 bases and J by 3 bases, with 5 bases of the junction left unmatched. CDR1 is SEHNR, CDR2 FQNEAQ, per germline (reference sequence). The CDR3 totals 14 residues. The chain's CDR3 is CASSAGTGKETQYF. CDR3 coding DNA: TGTGCCAGCAGCGCCGGGACAGGAAAAGAGACCCAGTACTTC.

This clone was recorded a few times. The V and J genes are TRBV28 and TRBJ2-5, with TRBD1 identical over 7 bases. The CDR3 loop spans 15 amino acids. CDR1 is MDHEN and CDR2 is SYDVKM in the germline V gene. V was clipped by 3 bases and J by 2 bases; unmatched bases: 6. This CDR3 is CASSFLGQPQETQYF. The CDR3 nucleotides are TGTGCCAGCAGTTTTTTGGGACAGCCGCAAGAGACCCAGTACTTC.

A few counts support this clone. The chain employs TRBV7-8 and TRBJ2-7; D possibly corresponds to TRBD2 (7 bases). V was pared by 2 bases and J by 4 bases, with 15 bases between. CDR1 and CDR2 (germline): SGHVS, FQNEAQ. The CDR3 extends over 15 amino acids. CDR3 nucleotide sequence: TGTGCCAGCAGCTTACTGGCGGGGGCCCTTTACGAGCAGTACTTC. Amino acids: CASSLLAGALYEQYF.

This chain links TRBV19 with TRBJ1-6, with D tentatively TRBD1 (5 bases). V was shortened by 10 bases and J by 7 bases, with 17 bases between the two germline ends. Germline V gives CDR1 LNHDA, CDR2 SQIVND (reference sequence). CDR3 size: 14 residues. The CDR3 loop reads CATAFGGVNSPLHF. The CDR3 bases are TGTGCCACCGCGTTCGGGGGAGTAAATTCACCCCTCCACTTT. Variable domain in full (rest from reference TRBV19 and TRBJ1-6): DGGITQSPKYLFRKEGQNVTLSCEQNLNHDAMYWYRQDPGQGLRLIYYSQIVNDFQKGDIAEGYSVSREKKESFPLTVTSAQKNPTAFYLCATAFGGVNSPLHFGNGTRLTVT.

The chain recombines TRBV19 with TRBJ2-3, with 8 bases that match TRBD1. The V and J ends lost 4 bases and 4 bases, in that order; junction bases with no gene match: 7. The CDR3 runs 15 residues. The germline V gene has CDR1 LNHDA and CDR2 SQIVND (reference sequence). As DNA, the CDR3 is TGTGCCAGTAGTACGTCCAGGGGGCCCGCAGATACGCAGTATTTT. Translating it yields CASSTSRGPADTQYF.